These 25 T cell receptor beta chains came from one sample sequenced in a study of CD4 and CD8 cells across lung adenocarcinoma regions. TCRdb processed the PCR reads anew with MiXCR; each CDR3 protein has one entry. The sample shows 10,000 to 15,000 distinct CDR3 sequences, about 56% of them seen only once. Sequencing was carried out using CD8+ T cells from the margin of a lung tumor. The receptors come from a female donor with lung adenocarcinoma. The CD4 and CD8 labels of this study may be unreliable.

This clonotype has only one observation. The V and J genes are TRBV6-2 or TRBV6-3 and TRBJ2-1; weak D call: TRBD1 (6 bases). The CDR3 runs 14 residues. Germline V lookup: CDR1 MNHEY, CDR2 SVGEGT. Trimming stripped 6 bases from V and 0 bases from J, with 9 bases between. This CDR3 reads CASRQGSSYNEQFF. The CDR3 DNA sequence: TGTGCCAGCAGACAGGGAAGCTCCTACAATGAGCAGTTCTTC.

This chain links TRBV15 with TRBJ2-4, with D possibly being TRBD1 or TRBD2 (5 bases each). The V gene's germline CDR1 is LNHNV and CDR2 YYDKDF (reference sequence). This CDR3 region has 14 residues. V was clipped by 11 bases and J by 13 bases, with 27 bases between them. CDR3 bases: TGTGCCGCCACGGGGCTGGGAGCCAAAAATACGCAGTACTTC. Protein product: CAATGLGAKNTQYF.

The chain joins TRBV6-1 to TRBJ2-7; the D gene is possibly TRBD2 (5 bases). Germline V CDR1 and CDR2: MNHNS, SASEGT. Trimming stripped 7 bases from V and 3 bases from J, with 10 bases between. This CDR3 is built from 12 residues. CDR3: CASMRTLYEQYF. The CDR3 DNA reads as TGTGCCAGCATGAGGACTCTCTACGAGCAGTACTTC.

This chain joins TRBV12-3 or TRBV12-4 and TRBJ2-1; 9 bases match TRBD1. With 5 bases clipped from V and 3 bases from J, the junction kept 8 bases outside the gene matches. This CDR3 comprises 16 residues. DNA for the CDR3: TGTGCCAGCAGTCAAAACAGGGGGCCCTACTACAATGAGCAGTTCTTC. Amino acids: CASSQNRGPYYNEQFF.

This clonotype was found a few times. The rearrangement links TRBV4-1 to TRBJ1-2; 7 bases line up with TRBD1. The CDR3 is 16 residues long. The V and J ends lost 2 bases and 4 bases, in that order; junction bases with no gene match: 10. The germline V gene encodes CDR1 MGHRA and CDR2 YSYEKL. CDR3 DNA sequence: TGCGCCAGCAGCCAACCACAGGGGTCCAAAAGCTATGGCTACACCTTC. It is translated as CASSQPQGSKSYGYTF.

This clonotype is medium-sized within its sample. The rearrangement links TRBV4-1 to TRBJ2-1, with 9 bases aligning to TRBD1. The V gene end was trimmed by 0 bases and the J gene end by 8 bases; junction bases not matched to a gene: 8. The CDR3 length is 16 residues. The germline gives CDR1 MGHRA, CDR2 YSYEKL. The CDR3 DNA reads as TGCGCCAGCAGCCAAGAGGAGGACAGGGGATGGGATGAGCAGTTCTTC. It yields the protein CASSQEEDRGWDEQFF.

This clonotype was counted ten times or more. DNA for the CDR3: TGTGCCAGCAGCGTAGGTGGGGCGGCGGGGGAGGGTGAGCAGTTCTTC. Amino acid sequence: CASSVGGAAGEGEQFF. This chain uses TRBV9 with TRBJ2-1; 7 nucleotides line up with TRBD2. The V gene's germline CDR1 is SGDLS and CDR2 YYNGEE. V lost 0 bases to trimming and J lost 9 bases; unmatched junction nucleotides: 12. The length of the CDR3 is 16 residues.

The rearrangement uses TRBV30 and TRBJ1-6; 10 positions match TRBD1. Unmatched junction bases numbered 6, after V lost 2 bases and J lost 8 bases. The CDR3 contains 15 residues. Germline CDR1 GTSNPN, CDR2 SVGIG (reference sequence). The CDR3 protein is CAWSLRTGGDSPLHF. The CDR3 DNA follows: TGTGCCTGGAGTTTGAGGACAGGGGGAGATTCACCCCTCCACTTT.

The CDR3 sequence: CASSLTGSYEQYF. The CDR3 region has the DNA TGTGCCAGCAGTCTGACAGGGTCTTACGAGCAGTACTTC. The chain joins TRBV27 to TRBJ2-5; TRBD1 agrees at 7 bases. The J call may not be correct, given that the DNA end is closer to TRBJ2-7. The length of the CDR3 is 13 residues. Germline CDR1 reads MNHEY; CDR2 reads SMNVEV (reference sequence).

The CDR3 DNA reads as TGTGCCAGCAAAGCAGGACTTCGGGGGTCCTATAATTCACCCCTCCACTTT. This sequence encodes CASKAGLRGSYNSPLHF. The chain joins TRBV6-1 to TRBJ1-6, with D maybe TRBD1 (5 bases). CDR3 length equals 17 residues. V dropped 7 bases and J dropped 1 base, with 17 bases sitting between them. The germline gives CDR1 MNHNS, CDR2 SASEGT.

A few counts support this clonotype. V and J are TRBV4-1 and TRBJ2-2; D may correspond to TRBD1 or TRBD2 (5 bases each). The CDR3 runs 16 residues. The V gene's germline CDR1 is MGHRA and CDR2 YSYEKL. Trimming pared 3 bases from V and 4 bases from J, leaving 15 bases between. The CDR3 loop reads CASSHYSGTGTGELFF. For the CDR3, the DNA is TGCGCCAGCAGCCATTACTCCGGGACGGGCACCGGGGAGCTGTTTTTT.

The V gene is TRBV7-2, the J gene TRBJ1-2; D gene uncertain. Trimming left V 5 bases short and J 3 bases short, with 10 bases between. The germline gives CDR1 SGHTA, CDR2 FQGNSA. CDR3 length: 13 amino acids. The CDR3 is CASSKQADYGYTF. The CDR3 DNA reads TGTGCCAGCAGCAAGCAGGCAGACTATGGCTACACCTTC.

The chain joins TRBV10-2 to TRBJ1-4; D gene uncertain. Germline CDR1 WSHSY, CDR2 SAAADI. CDR3 size: 13 residues. V was trimmed by 10 bases and J by 8 bases, leaving 17 bases between them. This chain's CDR3 is CATTPWTQEKLFF. For the CDR3, the DNA is TGCGCCACCACTCCCTGGACCCAAGAAAAACTGTTTTTT.

Notes on this clonotype: A read error may account for a junction end that differs from germline. The rearrangement uses TRBV6-1 and TRBJ2-4, with TRBD2 as a possible D gene (6 bases). The CDR3 runs 15 residues. Germline V CDR1 and CDR2: MNHNS, SASEGT. CDR3 loop: CGSGPGLGAKNTQYF. CDR3 in DNA: TGTGGCAGCGGGCCGGGGCTGGGAGCCAAAAACACTCAGTACTTC.

Notes on this clonotype: The junction shows a germline mismatch at one end, possibly a read error. V usage is TRBV6-1 and J usage is TRBJ2-4; 7 bases are a match to TRBD1. This CDR3 is built from 16 residues. Germline assignment: CDR1 MNHNS and CDR2 SASEGT. CDR3 sequence (DNA): TGTGCGAGCAGTGCTAGGGGGCTGCGAACCACAAATACTCAGTACTTC. It is translated as CASSARGLRTTNTQYF.

The chain couples TRBV6-5 to TRBJ2-1; D could derive from TRBD1 or TRBD2 (5 bases each). V was pared by 0 bases and J by 6 bases, with 12 bases between. Germline-derived CDR1 and CDR2 are MNHEY and SVGAGI. The CDR3 loop spans 15 amino acids. The CDR3 is CASSYSGTPPNEQFF. CDR3 sequence (DNA): TGTGCCAGCAGTTACTCCGGGACCCCACCCAATGAGCAGTTCTTC.

The CDR3 loop reads CASSFGGGGSPLHF. In DNA, the CDR3 is TGTGCCAGCAGCTTTGGAGGGGGGGGTTCACCCCTCCACTTT. The rearrangement links TRBV11-2 to TRBJ1-6; possibly TRBD1 for D (6 bases). Germline V CDR1 and CDR2: SGHAT, FQNNGV. This CDR3 region has 14 residues. Trimming pared 3 bases from V and 9 bases from J, leaving 12 bases between.

Comments on this clonotype: One end of the junction varies from germline; a read error may be responsible. The chain is built from TRBV4-1 and TRBJ2-5, with D maybe TRBD2 (6 bases). The CDR3 length is 18 residues. Germline V gene lookup returns CDR1 MGHRA and CDR2 YSYEKL. The CDR3, as DNA: TGCGCCAGCAGCCGAGCGGACGGGGCCGGGGGAGACCCAGAGACGCAGTATTTC. It translates to CASSRADGAGGDPETQYF.

This rearrangement joins TRBV27 to TRBJ2-1, with D perhaps TRBD2 (6 bases). Germline V lookup: CDR1 MNHEY, CDR2 SMNVEV (reference sequence). This CDR3 comprises 12 residues. Trimming left V 5 bases short and J 10 bases short, with 12 bases between. CDR3 sequence reads: CASSIRDSEQFF. CDR3 sequence (DNA): TGTGCCAGCAGTATCAGGGACTCGGAGCAGTTCTTC.

CDR3 loop: CASSYSGISYNEQFF. As DNA, the CDR3 is TGTGCCAGCAGTTACTCTGGGATATCCTACAATGAGCAGTTCTTC. This sequence joins TRBV6-5 and TRBJ2-3; D is uncertain. Judging by the DNA end, TRBJ2-1 fits better; the J call may be wrong. This CDR3 has 15 amino acids. Per the germline V gene, CDR1 is MNHEY and CDR2 is SVGAGI.

This clonotype has ten or more counts. This chain links TRBV6-1 with TRBJ1-1, with D possibly being TRBD1 (6 bases). Trimming removed 5 bases at V and 5 bases at J, with 18 bases between. The CDR3 runs to 15 residues. CDR1 is MNHNS and CDR2 is SASEGT in the germline V gene. This chain's CDR3 is CASSPLLGAGTEAFF. The CDR3 region has the DNA TGTGCCAGCAGTCCTCTCCTGGGGGCGGGAACTGAAGCTTTCTTT.

The V call is TRBV6-5, the J call TRBJ2-3; D ambiguous. The CDR3 is 17 amino acids. Germline V lookup: CDR1 MNHEY, CDR2 SVGAGI. Between the trimmed V and J ends, which lost 0 bases and 0 bases, there was a span of 13 bases. The CDR3 protein is CASSYSFTASSTDTQYF. CDR3 nucleotides: TGTGCCAGCAGTTACTCGTTCACAGCCAGTAGCACAGATACGCAGTATTTT.

The chain carries TRBV6-1 and TRBJ2-1, with 8 bases that match TRBD2. Trimming took 3 bases from V and 10 from J; bases not matched to a gene: 8. Germline CDR1 is MNHNS and CDR2 is SASEGT. The CDR3 covers 14 residues. The CDR3 spells CASSDTLAAYEQFF. In DNA form, the CDR3 reads TGTGCCAGCAGTGATACACTAGCGGCCTACGAGCAGTTCTTC.

This clonotype was seen once. The chain uses TRBV10-1 and TRBJ2-5; tentative D call: TRBD1 (7 bases). This CDR3 is built from 15 residues. V was pared by 4 bases and J by 1 base, with 13 bases between. CDR1 is WNHNN, CDR2 SYGVQD, per germline (reference sequence). The CDR3 loop reads CASSGHRGLQETQYF. Here the CDR3 DNA reads TGCGCCAGCAGTGGACACAGGGGACTCCAAGAGACCCAGTACTTC.

The CDR3 DNA is TGTGCCAGCAGCCAGACACGACCCTATGGCTACACCTTC. This gives the protein CASSQTRPYGYTF. The chain employs TRBV5-8 and TRBJ1-2; D is undetermined. From germline, CDR1 is SGHTS and CDR2 YDEGEE. CDR3 length: 13 amino acids. Deletions cut 4 bases from V and 4 bases from J, with 11 bases between.